Listed below are T cell receptor beta chains from one sample, sequenced in a study of blood T cell repertoires in COVID-19. Measured with immunoSEQ multiplex PCR; TCRdb has only the in-frame clones, and not every one. The data show about 270,000 clones, with about 87% seen just once and under 3.5% held by the top ten. The sequenced sample was PBMCs or T cells enriched from blood (not recorded which). Every receptor here comes from a woman aged 50 to 65 who had recovered from COVID-19. CDR3s include the opening cysteine and the closing phenylalanine or tryptophan. The order of the fields is clone size, J gene, V gene, D gene, CDR3 protein, CDR3 DNA. D genes are given only for firm matches. Clone size is shown for a subset of rows, as once, few, many or a class of expanded clone.

clone size: -; J gene: TRBJ2-2; V gene: TRBV6-4; D gene: -; CDR3 protein: CASLASTGELFF; CDR3 DNA: TGTGCCAGCCTAGCTTCCACCGGGGAGCTGTTTTTT
clone size: -; J gene: TRBJ1-2; V gene: TRBV2; D gene: -; CDR3 protein: CASSEGYGDYGYTF; CDR3 DNA: TGTGCCAGCAGTGAAGGGTACGGAGACTATGGCTACACCTTC
clone size: -; J gene: TRBJ1-5; V gene: TRBV27; D gene: -; CDR3 protein: CASSLLGNSNQPQHF; CDR3 DNA: TGTGCCAGCAGTTTGCTCGGGAATAGCAATCAGCCCCAGCATTTT
clone size: many; J gene: TRBJ2-7; V gene: TRBV7-9; D gene: TRBD2; CDR3 protein: CASSPELAGAGEQYF; CDR3 DNA: TGTGCCAGCAGCCCCGAACTAGCGGGAGCGGGTGAGCAGTACTTC
clone size: once; J gene: TRBJ2-5; V gene: TRBV28; D gene: TRBD1; CDR3 protein: CASSQRDRRKETQYF; CDR3 DNA: TGTGCCAGCAGTCAAAGGGACAGGCGAAAAGAGACCCAGTACTTC
clone size: -; J gene: TRBJ2-3; V gene: TRBV11-3; D gene: TRBD1; CDR3 protein: CASSYRGSDTQYF; CDR3 DNA: TGTGCCAGCAGCTACAGGGGTTCAGATACGCAGTATTTT
clone size: -; J gene: TRBJ1-5; V gene: TRBV19; D gene: -; CDR3 protein: CASSPHRGNQPQHF; CDR3 DNA: TGTGCCAGTAGTCCCCACAGGGGCAATCAGCCCCAGCATTTT
clone size: -; J gene: TRBJ2-2; V gene: TRBV23-1; D gene: -; CDR3 protein: CASSPEGERTGELFF; CDR3 DNA: TGCGCCAGCAGTCCTGAGGGGGAGAGGACCGGGGAGCTGTTTTTT
clone size: -; J gene: TRBJ2-7; V gene: TRBV10-3; D gene: TRBD2; CDR3 protein: CAISRTSSSYEQYF; CDR3 DNA: TGTGCCATCAGCCGGACTAGCAGTTCCTACGAGCAGTACTTC
clone size: -; J gene: TRBJ2-3; V gene: TRBV6-1; D gene: TRBD1; CDR3 protein: CASSEEGALYFSADTQYF; CDR3 DNA: TGTGCCAGCAGTGAAGAGGGGGCTCTTTATTTTTCCGCAGATACGCAGTATTTT
clone size: -; J gene: TRBJ1-2; V gene: TRBV30; D gene: TRBD1; CDR3 protein: CAWTGGGGYTF; CDR3 DNA: TGTGCCTGGACAGGGGGCGGCGGCTACACCTTC
clone size: -; J gene: TRBJ2-3; V gene: TRBV28; D gene: TRBD2; CDR3 protein: CASGAGVRDTQYF; CDR3 DNA: TGTGCCAGCGGAGCGGGAGTTAGGGATACGCAGTATTTT
clone size: -; J gene: TRBJ1-2; V gene: TRBV11-2; D gene: -; CDR3 protein: CASSPRAVGGGYTF; CDR3 DNA: TGTGCCAGCAGCCCCCGGGCCGTCGGGGGGGGCTACACCTTC
clone size: -; J gene: TRBJ1-5; V gene: TRBV28; D gene: -; CDR3 protein: CASSRLREPQHF; CDR3 DNA: TGTGCCAGCAGCCGGCTTCGGGAGCCCCAGCATTTT
clone size: -; J gene: TRBJ1-4; V gene: TRBV19; D gene: -; CDR3 protein: CASSFVLGSKEKLFF; CDR3 DNA: TGTGCCAGTAGCTTTGTATTGGGCTCAAAGGAAAAACTGTTTTTT
clone size: -; J gene: TRBJ1-6; V gene: TRBV15; D gene: TRBD1; CDR3 protein: CATSRDSNSPLHF; CDR3 DNA: TGTGCCACCAGCCGGGACAGCAATTCACCCCTCCACTTT
clone size: -; J gene: TRBJ2-7; V gene: TRBV19; D gene: TRBD2; CDR3 protein: CASSIHQREGQVQYF; CDR3 DNA: TGTGCCAGTAGTATTCACCAGCGGGAGGGCCAGGTGCAGTACTTC
clone size: -; J gene: TRBJ1-4; V gene: TRBV15; D gene: -; CDR3 protein: CATSRGYGSYEKLFF; CDR3 DNA: TGTGCCACCAGCAGAGGATACGGGAGCTATGAAAAACTGTTTTTT
clone size: few; J gene: TRBJ2-2; V gene: TRBV5-1; D gene: -; CDR3 protein: CASSSYRDFVGELFF; CDR3 DNA: TGCGCCAGCAGCTCCTACAGGGATTTTGTCGGGGAGCTGTTTTTT
clone size: -; J gene: TRBJ2-1; V gene: TRBV2; D gene: TRBD2; CDR3 protein: CASGGGRAFSEQFF; CDR3 DNA: TGTGCCAGCGGGGGCGGGAGGGCCTTCAGTGAGCAGTTCTTC
clone size: -; J gene: TRBJ2-3; V gene: TRBV24-1; D gene: TRBD2; CDR3 protein: CATSPATAGDAYTQYF; CDR3 DNA: TGTGCCACCAGTCCCGCTACGGCGGGAGATGCATATACGCAGTATTTT
clone size: once; J gene: TRBJ1-2; V gene: TRBV18; D gene: -; CDR3 protein: CASSYRTNTPQGYTF; CDR3 DNA: TGTGCCAGCTCATATCGGACAAACACCCCGCAGGGCTACACCTTC
clone size: -; J gene: TRBJ2-7; V gene: TRBV27; D gene: TRBD2; CDR3 protein: CASSGRAGVEQYF; CDR3 DNA: TGTGCCAGCAGTGGCCGAGCGGGGGTTGAGCAGTACTTC
clone size: -; J gene: TRBJ2-5; V gene: TRBV28; D gene: -; CDR3 protein: CASSLTPQETQYF; CDR3 DNA: TGTGCCAGCAGCCTGACACCCCAAGAGACCCAGTACTTC
clone size: -; J gene: TRBJ1-5; V gene: TRBV9; D gene: -; CDR3 protein: CASSSGDSNQPQHF; CDR3 DNA: TGTGCCAGCAGCTCGGGGGATAGCAATCAGCCCCAGCATTTT
clone size: -; J gene: TRBJ2-3; V gene: TRBV6-4; D gene: -; CDR3 protein: CASSRDFGTDTQYF; CDR3 DNA: TGTGCCAGCAGCCGGGACTTTGGCACAGATACGCAGTATTTT
clone size: -; J gene: TRBJ2-1; V gene: TRBV11-3; D gene: -; CDR3 protein: CASSAMGGANEQFF; CDR3 DNA: TGTGCCAGCAGCGCCATGGGCGGGGCCAATGAGCAGTTCTTC
clone size: -; J gene: TRBJ1-6; V gene: TRBV14; D gene: TRBD1; CDR3 protein: CASSQDIGQGGSPLHF; CDR3 DNA: TGTGCCAGCAGCCAAGATATCGGACAGGGTGGTTCACCCCTCCACTTT
clone size: -; J gene: TRBJ1-4; V gene: TRBV11-2; D gene: TRBD1; CDR3 protein: CASSGLGTVRFF; CDR3 DNA: TGTGCCAGCAGCGGACTTGGGACAGTGCGTTTTTTT
clone size: -; J gene: TRBJ1-2; V gene: TRBV18; D gene: -; CDR3 protein: CASSPPQGSNYGYTF; CDR3 DNA: TGTGCCAGCTCACCACCCCAGGGGAGCAACTATGGCTACACCTTC
clone size: -; J gene: TRBJ2-7; V gene: TRBV3-1/TRBV3-2; D gene: -; CDR3 protein: CASSQDRVRGYEQYF; CDR3 DNA: TGTGCCAGCAGCCAAGATCGGGTCCGTGGGTACGAGCAGTACTTC
clone size: -; J gene: TRBJ2-7; V gene: TRBV29-1; D gene: -; CDR3 protein: CSVEDQAAYEQYF; CDR3 DNA: TGCAGCGTTGAAGATCAGGCCGCCTACGAGCAGTACTTC
clone size: -; J gene: TRBJ2-7; V gene: TRBV5-5; D gene: TRBD1; CDR3 protein: CASSFGQVYEQYF; CDR3 DNA: TGTGCCAGCAGCTTTGGACAGGTCTACGAGCAGTACTTC
clone size: -; J gene: TRBJ2-7; V gene: TRBV18; D gene: TRBD2; CDR3 protein: CASSPRTSGNEQYF; CDR3 DNA: TGTGCCAGCTCACCCCGGACTAGCGGGAACGAGCAGTACTTC
clone size: -; J gene: TRBJ2-3; V gene: TRBV2; D gene: TRBD2; CDR3 protein: CASSKLGGRVEADTQYF; CDR3 DNA: TGTGCCAGCAGTAAACTCGGCGGGAGGGTCGAGGCAGATACGCAGTATTTT
clone size: once; J gene: TRBJ1-4; V gene: TRBV29-1; D gene: -; CDR3 protein: CSVEDHEVANEKLFF; CDR3 DNA: TGCAGCGTTGAAGATCATGAGGTAGCTAATGAAAAACTGTTTTTT
clone size: few; J gene: TRBJ2-5; V gene: TRBV30; D gene: -; CDR3 protein: CAWSVLSGSKETQYF; CDR3 DNA: TGTGCCTGGAGTGTACTATCTGGGAGTAAAGAGACCCAGTACTTC
clone size: once; J gene: TRBJ2-1; V gene: TRBV18; D gene: TRBD1; CDR3 protein: CASSPGQGFEQFF; CDR3 DNA: TGTGCCAGCTCACCAGGACAGGGGTTTGAGCAGTTCTTC
clone size: -; J gene: TRBJ2-2; V gene: TRBV29-1; D gene: -; CDR3 protein: CSVVDRPNTGELFF; CDR3 DNA: TGCAGCGTTGTGGACAGACCGAACACCGGGGAGCTGTTTTTT
clone size: -; J gene: TRBJ2-1; V gene: TRBV29-1; D gene: TRBD2; CDR3 protein: CSVESGGNEQFF; CDR3 DNA: TGCAGCGTTGAATCGGGGGGAAATGAGCAGTTCTTC
clone size: -; J gene: TRBJ1-1; V gene: TRBV9; D gene: -; CDR3 protein: CASSPARGEAFF; CDR3 DNA: TGTGCCAGCAGCCCAGCCCGCGGTGAAGCTTTCTTT
clone size: -; J gene: TRBJ2-3; V gene: TRBV28; D gene: -; CDR3 protein: CAIIRGQGQDTQYF; CDR3 DNA: TGTGCCATTATCAGGGGCCAGGGGCAAGATACGCAGTATTTT
clone size: -; J gene: TRBJ1-5; V gene: TRBV19; D gene: -; CDR3 protein: CASSTGNRGEPQHF; CDR3 DNA: TGTGCCAGTAGTACAGGAAATCGGGGTGAACCCCAGCATTTT
clone size: -; J gene: TRBJ1-5; V gene: TRBV19; D gene: -; CDR3 protein: CASSIQGRNQPQHF; CDR3 DNA: TGTGCCAGTAGTATCCAGGGGCGGAATCAGCCCCAGCATTTT
clone size: -; J gene: TRBJ1-2; V gene: TRBV4-1; D gene: TRBD1; CDR3 protein: CASSQRTGGHGYTF; CDR3 DNA: TGCGCCAGCAGCCAACGGACAGGGGGACATGGCTACACCTTC
clone size: -; J gene: TRBJ2-7; V gene: TRBV19; D gene: -; CDR3 protein: CASHGTGSYYEQYF; CDR3 DNA: TGTGCCAGCCATGGAACAGGGAGCTACTACGAGCAGTACTTC
clone size: -; J gene: TRBJ1-6; V gene: TRBV11-1; D gene: TRBD1; CDR3 protein: CASSLTGVNSPLHF; CDR3 DNA: TGTGCCAGCAGCTTAACAGGGGTTAATTCACCCCTCCACTTT
clone size: -; J gene: TRBJ2-5; V gene: TRBV5-1; D gene: TRBD2; CDR3 protein: CASYEASGQETQYF; CDR3 DNA: TGCGCCAGCTACGAGGCTAGCGGACAAGAGACCCAGTACTTC